The sequence of this T cell receptor beta chain was determined in a study of shared clonotypes between healthy human individuals. Measured with immunoSEQ multiplex PCR; TCRdb has only the in-frame clones, and not every one. This sample has more than 550,000 clones; around 91% occur once, and the top ten carry roughly 36%. This CDR3 contains 12 residues. Trimming stripped 5 bases from V and 10 bases from J, with 13 bases between. Germline CDR1 SGHTA, CDR2 FQGNSA. The source is a young man in good health. Some clones in this sample may be carry-over from other donors' samples. The chain combines TRBV7-2 with TRBJ2-3; D gene ambiguous. The sample taken for sequencing was memory CD8+ T cells from PBMCs. Specified subset: CD45RO+ cells pooled with CCR7-negative TemRA cells. In nucleotides, the CDR3 is TGTGCCAGCAGCCCCCGACTGTTCTCGCAGTATTTT. It translates to CASSPRLFSQYF.